This is a list of T cell receptor beta chains from one sample in a study of blood T cell repertoires in COVID-19. Assay: immunoSEQ multiplex PCR; the TCRdb copy retains only in-frame clones and omits some. The data hold 110,000 to 150,000 clones, with around three quarters observed a single time. The sample taken for sequencing was peripheral blood. These receptor sequences come from a man in his forties or fifties with active or convalescent COVID-19. CDR3s include the opening cysteine and the closing phenylalanine or tryptophan. The D gene is left open where the match is weak. Not every row has a clone size; where given, it reads once, few, many or a size class.

D gene	V gene	clone size	J gene	CDR3 DNA	CDR3 protein
TRBD2	TRBV29-1	NA	TRBJ2-3	TGCAGCGTTGCGCGGGAGGAAGATACGCAGTATTTT	CSVAREEDTQYF
TRBD1	TRBV12-3/TRBV12-4	NA	TRBJ1-5	TGTGCCAGCAGCAGGGGGGGCAATCAGCCCCAGCATTTT	CASSRGGNQPQHF
TRBD2	TRBV7-2	NA	TRBJ2-2	TGTGCCAGCAGCCCCCCAGCGGGAGTGTTGAACACCGGGGAGCTGTTTTTT	CASSPPAGVLNTGELFF
TRBD2	TRBV2	NA	TRBJ2-3	TGTGCCAGCAGTGGCGCTGGACTAGCGGGAGTCCCAGATACGCAGTATTTT	CASSGAGLAGVPDTQYF
NA	TRBV9	NA	TRBJ2-1	TGTGCCAGCAGCGAGGGGTATGAGCAGTTCTTC	CASSEGYEQFF
NA	TRBV29-1	NA	TRBJ1-6	TGCAGCGTTGAAACCGGGGGAGACTCACCCCTCCACTTT	CSVETGGDSPLHF
TRBD1	TRBV19	NA	TRBJ1-3	TGTGCCAGTAGTTCGGACAGGCTCTCTGGAAACACCATATATTTT	CASSSDRLSGNTIYF
TRBD2	TRBV15	NA	TRBJ2-1	TGTGCCACCAGCAGAGATGGGCTAGCGGACGACAATGAGCAGTTCTTC	CATSRDGLADDNEQFF
NA	TRBV28	NA	TRBJ2-1	TGTGCCAGCAGTTTCCAGGGTTGGAATGAGCAGTTCTTC	CASSFQGWNEQFF
TRBD2	TRBV14	NA	TRBJ2-3	TGTGCCAGCAGCGCAACTTTAGCGGGGTATAATACGCAGTATTTT	CASSATLAGYNTQYF
NA	TRBV19	few	TRBJ1-5	TGTGCCAGCGGGTACTGGCCCCAGCATTTT	CASGYWPQHF
NA	TRBV28	NA	TRBJ1-5	TGTGCCAGCAGTCAGAATCAGCCCCAGCATTTT	CASSQNQPQHF
TRBD1	TRBV9	few	TRBJ2-7	TGTGCCAGCAGCGCCTGGACAGGGGACGAGCAGTACTTC	CASSAWTGDEQYF
TRBD2	TRBV10-3	NA	TRBJ2-1	TGTGCCATCAAACTCCAGCGGGAGGGTTGGGATGAGCAGTTCTTC	CAIKLQREGWDEQFF
TRBD2	TRBV27	NA	TRBJ2-5	TGTGCCAGCAGTTATTCTAGCGGGAGACTCCAAGAGACCCAGTACTTC	CASSYSSGRLQETQYF
NA	TRBV18	few	TRBJ1-1	TGTGCCAGCTCACCACCGTCGGCAGGGCGGATGAACACTGAAGCTTTCTTT	CASSPPSAGRMNTEAFF
TRBD2	TRBV5-4	NA	TRBJ2-3	TGTGCCAGCAGCCCCTCGACAGGGCTAGCGGGAATGGGGAGCACAGATACGCAGTATTTT	CASSPSTGLAGMGSTDTQYF
NA	TRBV6-5	few	TRBJ2-3	TGTGCCAGCAGACAACAAATGGCTAGAGATACGCAGTATTTT	CASRQQMARDTQYF
TRBD1	TRBV27	NA	TRBJ1-1	TGTGCCAGCAGTTTATCGCGGACAGGGTATCACACTGAAGCTTTCTTT	CASSLSRTGYHTEAFF
NA	TRBV14	once	TRBJ1-2	TGTGCCAGCAGCCAAGCTCATAGCAAGCCCAGGGAAGGAGGCTACACCTTC	CASSQAHSKPREGGYTF
TRBD2	TRBV4-2	NA	TRBJ2-1	TGTGCCAGCAGCCAAGTTACTAGCGGGAGTGGATCCTACAATGAGCAGTTCTTC	CASSQVTSGSGSYNEQFF
NA	TRBV19	NA	TRBJ2-5	TGTGCCAGTAGTATAGAAGCCAGGGGAATGGAGACCCAGTACTTC	CASSIEARGMETQYF
NA	TRBV2	NA	TRBJ2-7	TGTGCCAGCAGTGAAGGACTACTTTTCTCCTACGAGCAGTACTTC	CASSEGLLFSYEQYF